This T cell receptor (beta chain) is from a study of regulatory T cells in long-lasting Graves disease. CDR3 regions were amplified by Arm-PCR using iRepertoire HTBI primers to build TCR beta libraries. TCRdb re-called the multiplex PCR reads with MiXCR, one entry per CDR3 protein. The data show about 360,000 distinct CDR3 sequences, with about 17% seen just once and 20% held by the top ten. Time point reported: newly diagnosed GD, antithyroid drugs for less than 3 months. PBMCs provided the RNA from which the TCR library was made. This clonotype was picked up a small number of times. This same sample was also part of a study on T cells in Graves' hyperthyroidism and ophthalmopathy.

This clonotype was sampled from a woman aged 18-29 years with Graves disease. The material sequenced was peripheral blood mononuclear cells (PBMCs), taken at new diagnosis, from a patient treated with antithyroid drugs.

The CDR3, as DNA: TGCGCCAGCAGTCTGGGTGGCGGGACAGGGGGCAACGAGCAGTACTTC. The encoded protein is CASSLGGGTGGNEQYF. The chain couples TRBV10-2 to TRBJ2-7; 12 nucleotides align to TRBD1. CDR3 size: 16 residues. CDR1 and CDR2 (germline): WSHSY, SAAADI. J was trimmed by 5 bases and V by 5 bases; bases with no gene match: 10.